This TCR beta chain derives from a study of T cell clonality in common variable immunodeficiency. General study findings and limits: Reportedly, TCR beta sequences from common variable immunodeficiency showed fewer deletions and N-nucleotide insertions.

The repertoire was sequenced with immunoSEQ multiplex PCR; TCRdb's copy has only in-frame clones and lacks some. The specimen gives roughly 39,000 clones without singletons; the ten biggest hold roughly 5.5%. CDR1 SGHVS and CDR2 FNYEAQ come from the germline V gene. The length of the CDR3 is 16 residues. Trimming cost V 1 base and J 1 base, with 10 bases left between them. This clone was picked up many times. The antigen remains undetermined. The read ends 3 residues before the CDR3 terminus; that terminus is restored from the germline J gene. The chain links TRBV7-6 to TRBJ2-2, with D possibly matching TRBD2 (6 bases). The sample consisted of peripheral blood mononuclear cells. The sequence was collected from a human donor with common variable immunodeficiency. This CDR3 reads CASSLVGGRNTGELFF. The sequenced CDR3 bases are TGTGCCAGCAGCTTAGTGGGGGGTAGGAACACCGGGGAG. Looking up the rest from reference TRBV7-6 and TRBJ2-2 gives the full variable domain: GAGVSQSPRYKVTKRGQDVALRCDPISGHVSLYWYRQALGQGPEFLTYFNYEAQQDKSGLPNDRFSAERPEGSISTLTIQRTEQRDSAMYRCASSLVGGRNTGELFFGEGSRLTVL.